The present T cell receptor beta chain was sequenced within a study of cytomegalovirus exposure and HLA in healthy donors. Study-level results: A list of roughly 160 TCR beta chains associated with cytomegalovirus was given. Confirmation was obtained in vitro that three CMV-associated chains are specific for CMV antigens. Within an earlier analysis, most TCR beta V segments proved productive either about 90% or about 30% of the time. A later analysis, which compared TCR beta chains of equal frequency, found the HLA-associated ones more clonally expanded.

With 60 Vbeta and 13 Jbeta primers, the PCR was carried out. Some clones are missing from TCRdb's copy, which holds only in-frame ones; the method was immunoSEQ multiplex PCR. Of 99,000 or so clones detected, 60% to 85% appear once; the ten largest clones hold around 1.3%. As regards this clone: Its matching antigen is unknown.

V was cut by 4 bases and J by 8 bases, with 17 bases left in between. The CDR3 runs to 14 residues. Germline V gene data show CDR1 as MDHEN and CDR2 as SYDVKM. This sequence joins TRBV28 and TRBJ1-2; D possibly corresponds to TRBD1 (6 bases). The clonotype comes from a man aged 40-55 years in good health and CMV-seronegative. Material for sequencing was PBMCs. Here the CDR3 DNA reads TGTGCCAGCAGTTCCAACGGGACACCCATCGGCTACACCTTC. As protein: CASSSNGTPIGYTF.